This record covers a single T cell receptor beta chain. The sample is drawn from a study of T cell responses to AZD1222 COVID-19 vaccine. Produced via immunoSEQ multiplex PCR; TCRdb's table is partial and in-frame only. The sample shows approximately 120,000 clones, about 85% of them seen only once. Trimming cost V 4 bases and J 0 bases, with 14 bases left between them. Germline values: CDR1 SGHRS, CDR2 YFSETQ. CDR3 length: 16 amino acids. V is TRBV5-1 and J is TRBJ1-3; no firm D call. The TCR comes from an adult in good health. Sequenced here: peripheral blood, sampled on day 0 of AZD1222 vaccination. CDR3 protein: CASSATLRSSGNTIYF. The DNA of the CDR3 is TGCGCCAGCAGCGCTACCCTCCGGAGCTCTGGAAACACCATATATTTT.